The 30 T cell receptor beta chains below come from one sample, sequenced in a study of blood T cell repertoires in COVID-19. Generated by immunoSEQ multiplex PCR, the TCRdb table keeps only in-frame clones and is missing some. The table lists about 170,000 clones, less than 80% of them singletons, with under 20% in the top ten. Sequenced input: PBMCs or T cells enriched from blood (not recorded which). Receptors originate from a woman in her seventies in a cohort exposed to, infected with or recovered from COVID-19 (not recorded which).

This clone has only one observation. One end of the junction is discordant with germline, which a read error may explain. The chain recombines TRBV6-5 with TRBJ2-7; TRBD1 agrees at 8 bases. Germline CDR1 is MNHEY and CDR2 is SVGAGI. The CDR3 has 14 residues. The CDR3 loop is CASSLQGASHEQYF. CDR3 nucleotides: TGTGCCAGCAGTCTCCAGGGGGCCTCCCACGAGCAGTACTTC.

The genes are TRBV18 and TRBJ2-7; D might be TRBD1 (6 bases). The CDR3 is made up of 12 amino acids. V shed 3 bases and J shed 3 bases, with 6 bases lying between them. CDR1 is KGHSH and CDR2 is LQKENI in the germline V gene. CDR3 DNA: TGTGCCAGCTCACCCAGGGGCTACGAGCAGTACTTC. Amino acids: CASSPRGYEQYF.

V usage is TRBV15 and J usage is TRBJ2-5; 9 bases are shared with TRBD1. From germline, CDR1 is LNHNV and CDR2 YYDKDF (reference sequence). The length of the CDR3 is 15 residues. The V gene end was trimmed by 1 base and the J gene end by 5 bases; junction bases not matched to a gene: 5. CDR3 DNA: TGTGCCACCAGCAGAGGGAACAGGGGGCGGGAGACCCAGTACTTC. This translates into CATSRGNRGRETQYF.

The CDR3 DNA reads TGTGCCAGCAGCGCAGATGACAAGTGGTCACCCCTCCACTTT. Residues: CASSADDKWSPLHF. The V gene is TRBV9, the J gene TRBJ1-6; D call uncertain. This CDR3 comprises 14 residues. V was trimmed by 3 bases and J by 10 bases, leaving 14 bases between them. CDR1 is SGDLS and CDR2 is YYNGEE in the germline V gene.

This clone appeared once. The chain links TRBV5-1 to TRBJ1-1, with a weak D call TRBD1 (5 bases). This CDR3 contains 13 residues. Trimming removed 0 bases at V and 4 bases at J, with 7 bases between. Germline CDR1 is SGHRS and CDR2 is YFSETQ. The CDR3 bases are TGCGCCAGCAGCTTGGTTCAGGGCACTGAAGCTTTCTTT. Amino acid sequence: CASSLVQGTEAFF.

The V and J genes are TRBV29-1 and TRBJ2-7; TRBD2 might be the D (6 bases). Germline V lookup: CDR1 SQVTM, CDR2 ANQGSEA. Deletions cut 6 bases from V and 4 bases from J, with 16 bases between. The CDR3 has 13 amino acids. CDR3 protein: CSVAGWLGYEQYF. As DNA, the CDR3 is TGCAGCGTGGCGGGGTGGTTGGGGTACGAGCAGTACTTC.

This clone was detected only once. The chain has TRBV7-6 and TRBJ2-7; 7 nucleotides agree with TRBD2. Germline lookup yields CDR1 SGHVS and CDR2 FNYEAQ. V lost 2 bases and J lost 2; bases outside the gene matches: 6. CDR3 length: 15 amino acids. The CDR3 sequence is CASSLYASGTYEQYF. The CDR3, as DNA: TGTGCCAGCAGCTTATACGCTAGCGGCACCTACGAGCAGTACTTC.

The V call is TRBV7-9, the J call TRBJ2-5; no definite D call. CDR1 is SEHNR, CDR2 FQNEAQ, per germline (reference sequence). This CDR3 contains 11 residues. The ends were cut back, 5 bases at V and 4 bases at J, with 5 bases in the middle. Written as DNA, the CDR3 is TGTGCCAGCAGCCCTATAGAGACCCAGTACTTC. The encoded protein is CASSPIETQYF.

V and J are TRBV9 and TRBJ1-2; 7 bases line up with TRBD1. The CDR3 is 13 amino acids. CDR1 and CDR2 (germline): SGDLS, YYNGEE. Germline trimming cut 0 bases from V and 8 bases from J; bases unmatched to any gene: 4. The CDR3 loop reads CASSVDRGGGYTF. The CDR3 region has the DNA TGTGCCAGCAGCGTAGACAGGGGAGGAGGCTACACCTTC.

V usage is TRBV2 and J usage is TRBJ2-5; 16 nucleotides agree with TRBD2. This CDR3 spans 17 amino acids. Unmatched junction bases numbered 9, after V lost 6 bases and J lost 5 bases. CDR1 SNHLY and CDR2 FYNNEI come from the germline V gene. CDR3: CASSPGLAGGPWETQYF. The DNA of the CDR3 is TGTGCCAGCAGCCCGGGACTAGCGGGAGGGCCCTGGGAGACCCAGTACTTC.

Only one count was recorded for this clone. The rearrangement joins TRBV9 to TRBJ2-3; D is possibly TRBD2 (6 bases). The germline V gene encodes CDR1 SGDLS and CDR2 YYNGEE. V was trimmed by 0 bases and J by 10 bases, leaving 9 bases between them. This CDR3 spans 12 amino acids. Here the CDR3 DNA reads TGTGCCAGCAGCGTAGGGGGAGGTGCGCAGTATTTT. It encodes CASSVGGGAQYF.

J is TRBJ1-6 and V is TRBV12-5; D gene unclear. This CDR3 contains 13 residues. Trimming cost V 5 bases and J 6 bases, with 8 bases left between them. CDR1 is LGHNT, CDR2 FRNRAP, per germline. In DNA form, the CDR3 reads TGTGCTAGTGGTCAGGTGCTTAATTCACCCCTCCACTTT. Protein sequence: CASGQVLNSPLHF.

This chain uses TRBV10-2 with TRBJ2-1; 9 positions agree with TRBD2. The length of the CDR3 is 15 residues. The germline V gene has CDR1 WSHSY and CDR2 SAAADI. With V trimmed by 8 bases and J by 6 bases, 11 bases remained unmatched. The CDR3 nucleotides are TGCGCCAGCGGGGCTAGGCTAGCGGGACCCAATGAGCAGTTCTTC. It encodes CASGARLAGPNEQFF.

The chain uses TRBV5-1 and TRBJ2-7, with D tentatively TRBD2 (5 bases). This CDR3 region has 14 residues. Trimming cost V 0 bases and J 2 bases, with 9 bases left between them. Looked up from germline, CDR1 is SGHRS and CDR2 is YFSETQ. CDR3 nucleotides: TGCGCCAGCAGCTTGGGGCGGGCAGCCTACGAGCAGTACTTC. Translating it yields CASSLGRAAYEQYF. Variable domain in full (rest from reference TRBV5-1 and TRBJ2-7): KAGVTQTPRYLIKTRGQQVTLSCSPISGHRSVSWYQQTPGQGLQFLFEYFSETQRNKGNFPGRFSGRQFSNSRSEMNVSTLELGDSALYLCASSLGRAAYEQYFGPGTRLTVT.

The chain has TRBV19 and TRBJ2-3; the match to TRBD2 covers 8 bases. Germline CDR1 reads LNHDA; CDR2 reads SQIVND (reference sequence). The CDR3 loop spans 20 amino acids. The J segment lost 1 base and the V segment lost 6 bases, leaving 21 bases of the junction unmatched. Here the CDR3 reads CASSPEGGAGVGGGTDTQYF. CDR3 sequence (DNA): TGTGCCAGTAGCCCCGAGGGAGGAGCGGGAGTGGGAGGCGGCACAGATACGCAGTATTTT.

As concerns this clone: The junction shows a germline mismatch at one end, possibly a read error. This chain connects TRBV18 to TRBJ2-6; unclear D gene. The germline CDR1 and CDR2 sequences are KGHSH and LQKENI. This CDR3 is 16 amino acids long. The CDR3 region is CASSPPVSSVANVLTF. Here the CDR3 DNA reads TGTGCCAGCTCACCACCGGTGAGTTCTGTGGCCAACGTCCTGACTTTC. The variable domain in full, with the rest retrieved from reference TRBV18 and TRBJ2-6, is NAGVMQNPRHLVRRRGQEARLRCSPMKGHSHVYWYRQLPEEGLKFMVYLQKENIIDESGMPKERFSAEFPKEGPSILRIQQVVRGDSAAYFCASSPPVSSVANVLTFGAGSRLTVL.

This rearrangement joins TRBV4-2 to TRBJ1-1; maybe TRBD1 (5 bases). Trimming took off 4 bases at V and 11 bases at J, with 17 bases between the two ends. The CDR3 spans 13 residues. Germline CDR1 and CDR2: LGHNA and YNFKEQ. CDR3 nucleotides: TGTGCCAGCAGCCCCGGGATTCCGGGGGAGGCTTTCTTT. It yields the protein CASSPGIPGEAFF.

The V and J genes are TRBV5-1 and TRBJ1-1; no reliable D call. Trimming shortened V by 1 base and J by 4 bases, and 11 bases separated the two germline ends. Germline values: CDR1 SGHRS, CDR2 YFSETQ. The CDR3 covers 14 residues. This chain's CDR3 is CASSLLQLSTEAFF. CDR3 in DNA: TGCGCCAGCAGCTTGCTACAGCTAAGCACTGAAGCTTTCTTT.

This clone showed up just a few times. The V and J genes are TRBV2 and TRBJ2-1, with 7 positions matching TRBD1. The CDR3 is made up of 14 amino acids. V gave up 6 bases and J gave up 3 bases; unmatched junction bases: 5. The germline gives CDR1 SNHLY, CDR2 FYNNEI. CDR3 in DNA: TGTGCCAGCAGGAGACAGGGTCTCTACAATGAGCAGTTCTTC. Translated: CASRRQGLYNEQFF.

CDR3: CASSPSTALDGELFF. For the CDR3, the DNA is TGTGCCAGCAGCCCGAGTACTGCCCTTGACGGGGAGCTGTTTTTT. This rearrangement joins TRBV3-1 (or the pseudogene TRBV3-2) to TRBJ2-2, with D uncertain. The CDR3 runs 15 residues. Germline V CDR1 and CDR2: LGHDT, YNNKEL (reference sequence). Trimming removed 4 bases at V and 7 bases at J, with 16 bases between.

This sequence joins TRBV5-1 and TRBJ2-4; 9 nucleotides align to TRBD2. The trim removed 3 bases at V and 1 base at J, leaving 14 bases unmatched. Germline V gene sequence: CDR1 SGHRS, CDR2 YFSETQ. CDR3 length: 19 amino acids. The CDR3 protein is CASSSAGGRIEFAKNIQYF. CDR3 nucleotide sequence: TGCGCCAGCAGCTCAGCGGGAGGTAGGATTGAGTTCGCCAAAAACATTCAGTACTTC.

The chain combines TRBV9 with TRBJ1-3; no clear D. The CDR3 totals 13 residues. Germline lookup yields CDR1 SGDLS and CDR2 YYNGEE. Trimming took 4 bases from V and 1 from J, leaving 6 bases between them. As DNA, the CDR3 is TGTGCCAGCAGCACCCTATCTGGAAACACCATATATTTT. Translating gives CASSTLSGNTIYF.

There are a few counts of this clone. The genes are TRBV2 and TRBJ1-2, with 9 positions matching TRBD1. Germline loops: CDR1 SNHLY, CDR2 FYNNEI. The CDR3 has 15 amino acids. Trimming removed 5 bases from V and 3 bases from J; junction bases left unmatched: 7. This CDR3 is CASSRGQGGDYGYTF. The CDR3 DNA is TGTGCCAGCAGTCGGGGACAGGGTGGTGACTATGGCTACACCTTC.

This CDR3 reads CATSDSGRINEQFF. As DNA, the CDR3 is TGTGCCACCAGTGATTCAGGGAGGATCAATGAGCAGTTCTTC. The J gene is TRBJ2-1, the V gene TRBV24-1, with D maybe TRBD2 (6 bases). CDR3 length: 14 amino acids. Trimming left V 2 bases short and J 6 bases short, with 10 bases between. Germline assignment: CDR1 KGHDR and CDR2 SFDVKD.

The J gene is TRBJ1-3, the V gene TRBV28; D uncertain. The CDR3 has 14 amino acids. Per germline, CDR1 MDHEN and CDR2 SYDVKM. Trimming removed 5 bases from V and 4 bases from J, with 12 bases in between. The CDR3 here is CASSLRLEGNTIYF. CDR3 nucleotides: TGTGCCAGCAGTCTCCGACTAGAGGGAAACACCATATATTTT.

The chain combines TRBV7-3 with TRBJ2-1; 9 bases match TRBD1. V lost 5 bases and J lost 3; bases outside the gene matches: 2. CDR3 length: 14 residues. The germline V gene has CDR1 SGHTA and CDR2 FQGTGA. CDR3 sequence reads: CASSRQGGYNEQFF. Written as DNA, the CDR3 is TGTGCCAGCAGCAGACAGGGGGGCTACAATGAGCAGTTCTTC.

V gene TRBV10-3 combines with J gene TRBJ2-1; 10 positions agree with TRBD2. CDR1 is ENHRY, CDR2 SYGVKD, per germline. Trimming at V came to 3 bases and at J to 5 bases, leaving 19 bases not matched to a gene. This CDR3 is built from 20 residues. This CDR3 is CAISDLTDRSGRARNNEQFF. In DNA, the CDR3 is TGTGCCATCAGTGACTTGACGGATAGAAGCGGGAGGGCACGAAACAATGAGCAGTTCTTC.

This sequence joins TRBV10-3 and TRBJ2-7, with unresolved D. Trimming removed 0 bases at V and 4 bases at J, with 4 bases between. The CDR3 sequence is 12 residues long. Germline values: CDR1 ENHRY, CDR2 SYGVKD. CDR3 loop: CAISESRYEQYF. In DNA, the CDR3 is TGTGCCATCAGTGAGTCGAGGTACGAGCAGTACTTC.

The CDR3, as DNA: TGCGCCAGCAGCTCGACGGGGGGTTTCCTCGAGCAGTACTTC. Residues: CASSSTGGFLEQYF. The chain employs TRBV5-1 and TRBJ2-7; 7 bases align to TRBD2. CDR1 SGHRS and CDR2 YFSETQ come from the germline V gene. There are 14 residues in the CDR3. J lost 6 bases, V lost 3 bases, and 9 bases had no gene match.

The genes are TRBV2 and TRBJ2-2; D not certain. V was shortened by 7 bases and J by 6 bases, with 9 bases between the two germline ends. Germline CDR1 reads SNHLY; CDR2 reads FYNNEI. CDR3 size: 12 residues. The CDR3 bases are TGTGCCAGCATGGAGTTGGCCGGGGAGCTGTTTTTT. Translated: CASMELAGELFF.